Following are 21 T cell receptor beta chains from one sample sequenced in a study of cytomegalovirus exposure and HLA in healthy donors. The study ran its PCR with 60 Vbeta and 13 Jbeta primers. The assay was immunoSEQ multiplex PCR, and TCRdb's table has in-frame clones only and misses some. This table holds some 99,000 clones, about 80% found once. The specimen sequenced was PBMCs. Receptors were obtained from a woman between 45 and 65 years old in good health and CMV-seropositive.

The chain has TRBV9 and TRBJ2-7, with 9 bases that match TRBD1. CDR1 is SGDLS, CDR2 YYNGEE, per germline. The CDR3 loop spans 15 amino acids. The ends lost 4 bases at V and 4 bases at J; junction bases unmatched: 9. As DNA, the CDR3 is TGTGCCAGCAGCTTACTCGACAGGGGGATTTACGAGCAGTACTTC. It translates to CASSLLDRGIYEQYF.

The CDR3 region has the DNA TGTGCCATCAGGGGACAGAGCACCGGGGAGCTGTTTTTT. It yields the protein CAIRGQSTGELFF. This rearrangement joins TRBV10-3 to TRBJ2-2; 7 bases match TRBD1. Losses at the gene ends were 6 bases for V and 4 bases for J; bases not matched to a gene: 2. Germline CDR1 reads ENHRY; CDR2 reads SYGVKD. CDR3 size: 13 residues.

The genes are TRBV6-5 and TRBJ2-1; 8 bases are shared with TRBD2. Germline loops: CDR1 MNHEY, CDR2 SVGAGI. V was pared by 6 bases and J by 0 bases, with 4 bases of the junction left unmatched. This CDR3 spans 15 amino acids. CDR3 loop: CASSPSGSSYNEQFF. CDR3 bases: TGTGCCAGCAGCCCAAGCGGGAGCTCCTACAATGAGCAGTTCTTC.

This clone appeared a few times. V and J are TRBV6-5 and TRBJ1-2; 7 bases agree with TRBD1. V was pared by 5 bases and J by 8 bases, with 11 bases of the junction left unmatched. The CDR3 covers 14 residues. Germline V lookup: CDR1 MNHEY, CDR2 SVGAGI. In nucleotides, the CDR3 is TGTGCCAGCAGTAACCCCAGGGGGGAAGGGGGCTACACCTTC. Residues: CASSNPRGEGGYTF.

The chain uses TRBV25-1 and TRBJ2-5; maybe TRBD2 (6 bases). CDR3 length: 15 amino acids. The germline CDR1 and CDR2 sequences are MGHDK and SYGVNS. V was cut by 8 bases and J by 0 bases, with 16 bases left in between. CDR3 coding DNA: TGTGCCAGCGGATCGGGACTGTCGTACCAAGAGACCCAGTACTTC. Amino acids: CASGSGLSYQETQYF.

The gene calls are TRBV7-2 and TRBJ2-1; 10 positions match TRBD2. Germline V gives CDR1 SGHTA, CDR2 FQGNSA. The CDR3 sequence is 15 residues long. The ends lost 7 bases at V and 2 bases at J; junction bases unmatched: 5. CDR3 sequence reads: CASTPGLAAYNEQFF. The CDR3 DNA reads TGTGCCAGCACCCCCGGACTAGCGGCCTACAATGAGCAGTTCTTC.

The CDR3: CATSRADRGAEAFF. In DNA form, the CDR3 reads TGTGCCACCAGCAGAGCCGACAGGGGAGCTGAAGCTTTCTTT. The chain couples TRBV15 to TRBJ1-1, with 8 bases identical to TRBD1. J lost 6 bases, V lost 1 base, and 4 bases had no gene match. Germline CDR1 LNHNV, CDR2 YYDKDF (reference sequence). The CDR3 is 14 amino acids.

V and J are TRBV27 and TRBJ2-5; 14 bases agree with TRBD2. The CDR3 runs 16 residues. J lost 5 bases, V lost 3 bases, and 5 bases had no gene match. The germline V gene encodes CDR1 MNHEY and CDR2 SMNVEV (reference sequence). CDR3 sequence reads: CASSLGTSGRPETQYF. The DNA for the CDR3 is TGTGCCAGCAGTTTGGGGACTAGCGGGAGACCGGAGACCCAGTACTTC.

The J gene is TRBJ2-3, the V gene TRBV19; 12 bases match TRBD2. V lost 6 bases to trimming and J lost 1 base; unmatched junction nucleotides: 2. CDR3 length: 15 amino acids. Germline V gene sequence: CDR1 LNHDA, CDR2 SQIVND (reference sequence). The CDR3 nucleotides are TGTGCCAGTAGACCTAGCGGGGGGGGCACAGATACGCAGTATTTT. Translated: CASRPSGGGTDTQYF.

This chain joins TRBV11-3 and TRBJ2-3; D may be TRBD2 (7 bases). The germline gives CDR1 SGHNT, CDR2 YENEEA. Trimming pared 5 bases from V and 2 bases from J, leaving 14 bases between. This CDR3 contains 15 residues. The CDR3 sequence is CASSVSAGATDTQYF. In DNA, the CDR3 is TGTGCCAGCAGCGTTAGCGCGGGGGCCACAGATACGCAGTATTTT.

CDR3 region: CASSPGTGGSRDYGYTF. CDR3 in DNA: TGTGCCAGCAGCCCCGGGACAGGGGGCTCCAGAGACTATGGCTACACCTTC. This sequence joins TRBV5-6 and TRBJ1-2; 12 nucleotides match TRBD1. The germline CDR1 and CDR2 sequences are SGHDT and YYEEEE. Trimming took 4 bases from V and 3 from J; bases not matched to a gene: 10. The CDR3 is made up of 17 amino acids.

The rearrangement joins TRBV6-6 to TRBJ1-6, with TRBD1 matching 9 bases. V lost 6 bases to trimming and J lost 9 bases; unmatched junction nucleotides: 6. Germline loops: CDR1 MNHNY, CDR2 SVGAGI (reference sequence). This CDR3 is 14 amino acids long. The CDR3 protein is CASSAGQGASPLHF. CDR3 DNA sequence: TGTGCCAGCAGCGCGGGACAGGGCGCTTCACCCCTCCACTTT.

This sequence joins TRBV7-2 and TRBJ1-1; 7 bases map to TRBD1. V lost 5 bases and J lost 6; bases outside the gene matches: 3. The CDR3 length is 12 residues. Germline loops: CDR1 SGHTA, CDR2 FQGNSA. Here the CDR3 DNA reads TGTGCCAGCAGCCTGGGGACAGCTGAAGCTTTCTTT. Translation: CASSLGTAEAFF.

This chain links TRBV7-2 with TRBJ1-3; tentatively, D is TRBD1 (5 bases). The CDR3 length is 15 residues. Per the germline V gene, CDR1 is SGHTA and CDR2 is FQGNSA. Trimming cost V 1 base and J 4 bases, with 11 bases left between them. CDR3 sequence reads: CASSLVGGLGNTIYF. CDR3 nucleotide sequence: TGTGCCAGCAGCTTAGTGGGGGGGTTAGGAAACACCATATATTTT.

This clone was detected only once. The V call is TRBV7-8, the J call TRBJ2-7, with a tentative D call TRBD1 (6 bases). Germline assignment: CDR1 SGHVS and CDR2 FQNEAQ. The CDR3 is 15 amino acids. Trimming removed 6 bases at V and 3 bases at J, with 18 bases between. The CDR3 DNA sequence: TGTGCCAGCAGAGCTCTCGGACAGTCCATCTACGAGCAGTACTTC. Encoded protein: CASRALGQSIYEQYF.

V is TRBV11-2 and J is TRBJ2-7, with 9 bases matching TRBD1. The CDR3 consists of 16 residues. Germline lookup yields CDR1 SGHAT and CDR2 FQNNGV. J was trimmed by 2 bases and V by 5 bases; bases with no gene match: 10. CDR3 in amino acids: CASSPQWGQGAYEQYF. The CDR3 coding sequence is TGTGCCAGCAGCCCCCAATGGGGACAGGGTGCCTACGAGCAGTACTTC.

This chain joins TRBV4-2 and TRBJ2-1, with TRBD1 identical over 7 bases. V was clipped by 4 bases and J by 1 base; unmatched bases: 13. The CDR3 runs 18 residues. Germline CDR1 reads LGHNA; CDR2 reads YNFKEQ. The CDR3 sequence is CASSPLGIGGTSYNEQFF. The CDR3 bases are TGTGCCAGCAGCCCGTTAGGGATAGGGGGCACTTCCTACAATGAGCAGTTCTTC.

The rearrangement joins TRBV18 to TRBJ1-6; no firm D call. CDR1 is KGHSH, CDR2 LQKENI, per germline. This CDR3 is 16 amino acids long. Trimming shortened V by 2 bases and J by 0 bases, and 8 bases separated the two germline ends. The CDR3 region has the DNA TGTGCCAGCTCACCAGGGCAGAGCTCCTATAATTCACCCCTCCACTTT. Residues: CASSPGQSSYNSPLHF. Combining the CDR3 with reference TRBV18 and TRBJ1-6 gives the whole variable domain NAGVMQNPRHLVRRRGQEARLRCSPMKGHSHVYWYRQLPEEGLKFMVYLQKENIIDESGMPKERFSAEFPKEGPSILRIQQVVRGDSAAYFCASSPGQSSYNSPLHFGNGTRLTVT.

This rearrangement joins TRBV5-1 to TRBJ1-2, with a weak D call TRBD1 (5 bases). Between the trimmed V and J ends, which lost 0 bases and 4 bases, there was a span of 16 bases. Germline CDR1 reads SGHRS; CDR2 reads YFSETQ. The CDR3 is 16 residues long. CDR3 nucleotides: TGCGCCAGCAGCTTGGCCTCGGCGACAGTGACCTATGGCTACACCTTC. Translating it yields CASSLASATVTYGYTF.

The chain combines TRBV4-2 with TRBJ2-2; no firm D call. The germline V gene encodes CDR1 LGHNA and CDR2 YNFKEQ. V was shortened by 0 bases and J by 2 bases, with 7 bases between the two germline ends. The CDR3 extends over 15 amino acids. CDR3 region: CASSQEVANTGELFF. As DNA, the CDR3 is TGTGCCAGCAGCCAAGAGGTGGCAAACACCGGGGAGCTGTTTTTT.

The chain combines TRBV4-1 with TRBJ2-3; D is possibly TRBD1 (5 bases). This CDR3 contains 15 residues. V was cut by 2 bases and J by 2 bases, with 11 bases left in between. CDR1 and CDR2 from the germline V gene are MGHRA and YSYEKL. In DNA form, the CDR3 reads TGCGCCAGCAGCCAACTAACAGGAACCACAGATACGCAGTATTTT. It specifies CASSQLTGTTDTQYF.